These 5 T cell receptor beta chains were all obtained from the same sample, sequenced in a study of chemoradiotherapy in HPV16-positive cancers. Data came from immunoSEQ multiplex PCR; TCRdb stores just in-frame clones and leaves some out. This sample has about 29,000 clones, with about nine tenths found just once. The source material was blood, sampled from a patient who underwent chemoradiotherapy. These TCRs come from a human donor with HPV-associated anogenital cancer.

The V and J genes are TRBV11-2 and TRBJ1-1; TRBD1 might be the D (5 bases). This CDR3 comprises 15 residues. CDR1 is SGHAT and CDR2 is FQNNGV in the germline V gene. The V end lost 5 bases, the J end lost 6 bases, and 19 bases lay between the germline ends. Here the CDR3 DNA reads TGTGCCAGCAGCCGTGAACGTGGGGCGGGCCCTGAAGCTTTCTTT. Its protein is CASSRERGAGPEAFF.

This chain joins TRBV5-1 and TRBJ2-4, with D possibly being TRBD1 or TRBD2 (5 bases each). Germline CDR1 and CDR2: SGHRS and YFSETQ. The length of the CDR3 is 17 residues. V dropped 3 bases and J dropped 8 bases, with 24 bases sitting between them. The CDR3 loop is CASSWGSSAARTDIQYF. The CDR3 DNA is TGCGCCAGCAGCTGGGGGTCTTCGGCGGCGAGGACGGACATTCAGTACTTC.

The gene calls are TRBV7-9 and TRBJ2-4, with D maybe TRBD1 (7 bases). V lost 6 bases and J 3 bases, leaving 18 bases between the germline ends. Germline CDR1 is SEHNR and CDR2 is FQNEAQ (reference sequence). The CDR3 is made up of 16 amino acids. Written as DNA, the CDR3 is TGTGCCAGCAGTACTACGGCGGGACAGAGCAAAAACATTCAGTACTTC. As protein: CASSTTAGQSKNIQYF.

V gene TRBV29-1 combines with J gene TRBJ1-1; a weak D match, TRBD1 (5 bases). Per the germline V gene, CDR1 is SQVTM and CDR2 is ANQGSEA. The V end lost 2 bases, the J end lost 12 bases, and 16 bases lay between the germline ends. CDR3 size: 12 residues. The CDR3 loop is CSVERTGGKTFF. The CDR3 DNA reads TGCAGCGTTGAAAGGACGGGGGGGAAAACTTTCTTT.

The chain couples TRBV10-2 to TRBJ2-7; D possibly corresponds to TRBD2 (6 bases). The germline V gene has CDR1 WSHSY and CDR2 SAAADI. CDR3 length equals 14 residues. V lost 9 bases to trimming and J lost 2 bases, with 17 bases between them. For the CDR3, the DNA is TGCGCCAGTAGATCCGGGGGAATGGCCTACGAGCAGTACTTC. Translating gives CASRSGGMAYEQYF.